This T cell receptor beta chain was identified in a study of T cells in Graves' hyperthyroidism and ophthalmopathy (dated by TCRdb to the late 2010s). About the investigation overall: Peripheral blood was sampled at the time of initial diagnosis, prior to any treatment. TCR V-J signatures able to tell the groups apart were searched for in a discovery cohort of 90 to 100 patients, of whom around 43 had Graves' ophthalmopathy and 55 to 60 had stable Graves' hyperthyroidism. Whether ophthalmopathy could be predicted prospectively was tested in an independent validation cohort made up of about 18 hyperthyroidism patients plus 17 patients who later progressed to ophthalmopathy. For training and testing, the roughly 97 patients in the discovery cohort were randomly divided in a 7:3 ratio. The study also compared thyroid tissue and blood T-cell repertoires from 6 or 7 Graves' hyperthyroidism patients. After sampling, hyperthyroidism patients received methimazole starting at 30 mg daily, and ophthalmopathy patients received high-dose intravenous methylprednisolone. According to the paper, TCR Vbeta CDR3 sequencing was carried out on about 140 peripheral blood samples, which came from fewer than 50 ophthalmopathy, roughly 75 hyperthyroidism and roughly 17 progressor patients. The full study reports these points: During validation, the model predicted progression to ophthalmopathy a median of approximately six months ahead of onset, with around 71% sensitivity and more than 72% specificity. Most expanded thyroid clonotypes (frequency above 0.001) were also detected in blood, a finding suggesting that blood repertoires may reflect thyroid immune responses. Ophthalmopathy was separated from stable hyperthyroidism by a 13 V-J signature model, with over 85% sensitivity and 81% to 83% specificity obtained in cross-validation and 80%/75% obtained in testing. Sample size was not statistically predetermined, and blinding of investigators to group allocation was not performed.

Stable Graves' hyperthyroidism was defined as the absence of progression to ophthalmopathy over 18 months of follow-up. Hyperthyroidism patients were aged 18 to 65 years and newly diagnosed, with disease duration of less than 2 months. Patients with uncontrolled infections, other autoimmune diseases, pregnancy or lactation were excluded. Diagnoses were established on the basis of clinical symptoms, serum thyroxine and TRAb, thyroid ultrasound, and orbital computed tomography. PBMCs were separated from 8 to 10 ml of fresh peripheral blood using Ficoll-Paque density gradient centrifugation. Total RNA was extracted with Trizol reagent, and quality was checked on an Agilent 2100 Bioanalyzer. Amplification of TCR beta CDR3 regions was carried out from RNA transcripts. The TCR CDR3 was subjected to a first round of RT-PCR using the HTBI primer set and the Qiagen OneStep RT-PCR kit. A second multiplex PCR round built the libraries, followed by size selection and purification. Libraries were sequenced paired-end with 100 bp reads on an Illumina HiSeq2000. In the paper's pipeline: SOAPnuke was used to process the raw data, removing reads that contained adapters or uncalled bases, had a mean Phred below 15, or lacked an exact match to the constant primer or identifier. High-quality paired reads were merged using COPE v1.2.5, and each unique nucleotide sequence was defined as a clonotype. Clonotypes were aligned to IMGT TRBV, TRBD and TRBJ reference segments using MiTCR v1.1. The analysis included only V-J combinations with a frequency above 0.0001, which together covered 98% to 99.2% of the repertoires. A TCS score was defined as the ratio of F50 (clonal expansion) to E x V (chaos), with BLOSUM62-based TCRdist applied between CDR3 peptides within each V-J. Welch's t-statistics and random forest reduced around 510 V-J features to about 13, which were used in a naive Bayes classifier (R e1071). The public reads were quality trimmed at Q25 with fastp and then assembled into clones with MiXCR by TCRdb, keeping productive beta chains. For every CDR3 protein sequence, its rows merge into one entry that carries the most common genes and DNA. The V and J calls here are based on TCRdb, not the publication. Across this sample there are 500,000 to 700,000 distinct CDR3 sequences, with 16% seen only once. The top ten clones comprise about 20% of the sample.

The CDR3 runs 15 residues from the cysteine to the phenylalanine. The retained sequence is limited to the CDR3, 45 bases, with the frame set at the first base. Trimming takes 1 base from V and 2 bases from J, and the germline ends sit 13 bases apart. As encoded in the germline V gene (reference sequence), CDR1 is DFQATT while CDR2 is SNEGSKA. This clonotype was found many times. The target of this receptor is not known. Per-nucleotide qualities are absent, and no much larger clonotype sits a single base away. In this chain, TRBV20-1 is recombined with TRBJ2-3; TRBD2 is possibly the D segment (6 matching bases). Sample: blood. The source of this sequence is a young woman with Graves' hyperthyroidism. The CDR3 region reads CSARATSENTDTQYF. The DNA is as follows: TGCAGTGCTAGAGCGACTAGTGAGAACACAGATACGCAGTATTTT.